These 4 T cell receptor beta chains share one sample of origin, sequenced in a study of yellow fever vaccine responses in identical twins. TCRdb called the RT-PCR reads again in MiXCR, with one record for every CDR3 protein. The sample has 18,000 or so distinct CDR3 sequences, roughly two thirds seen once; the top ten hold more than 7%. Sequences were derived from T cells from blood (PBMCs), unsorted or a sorted subset (not recorded which), sampled before or after yellow fever vaccination (not recorded which). The receptors come from a woman aged 18-29 years who received the yellow fever vaccine.

This rearrangement joins TRBV2 to TRBJ1-6; 7 bases are a match to TRBD1. Looked up from germline, CDR1 is SNHLY and CDR2 is FYNNEI. The CDR3 extends over 14 amino acids. The V gene end was trimmed by 5 bases and the J gene end by 11 bases; junction bases not matched to a gene: 9. The CDR3 loop reads CASSLTTGRTPLHF. The CDR3, as DNA: TGTGCCAGCAGTCTGACGACAGGGCGCACACCCCTCCACTTT.

This clonotype was observed a few times. J is TRBJ2-5 and V is TRBV5-1, with TRBD1 matching over 7 bases. Germline CDR1 and CDR2: SGHRS and YFSETQ. This CDR3 is 14 amino acids long. V lost 4 bases to trimming and J lost 5 bases; unmatched junction nucleotides: 8. Here the CDR3 reads CASSTGQLRETQYF. DNA of the CDR3: TGCGCCAGCAGCACGGGACAGCTTAGGGAGACCCAGTACTTC.

This chain uses TRBV20-1 with TRBJ1-4; no clear D. Germline V CDR1 and CDR2: DFQATT, SNEGSKA (reference sequence). The V gene lost 3 bases and the J gene lost 4 bases, with 9 bases spanning the gap. The length of the CDR3 is 13 residues. CDR3 protein: CSASNNDNEKLFF. CDR3 bases: TGCAGTGCTAGTAACAACGATAATGAAAAACTGTTTTTT.

The rearrangement uses TRBV12-3 or TRBV12-4 and TRBJ1-1, with a tentative D call TRBD1 (6 bases). Trimming cost V 1 base and J 1 base, with 13 bases left between them. The CDR3 length is 16 residues. The CDR3 loop is CASSLEVGGPNTEAFF. Written as DNA, the CDR3 is TGTGCCAGCAGTTTAGAAGTGGGGGGCCCGAACACTGAAGCTTTCTTT.